This passage covers 10 T cell receptor beta chains from one sample sequenced in a study of cytomegalovirus exposure and HLA in healthy donors (dated by TCRdb to about 2017). The library was built by means of the immunoSEQ multiplex PCR assay. A mixture of 60 forward primers for TCR Vbeta segments and 13 reverse primers for TCR Jbeta segments was used in the multiplex PCR. The clones in this table, taken by TCRdb from immuneACCESS, are in-frame only. Not every clone is retained; where verified, under half of the shortfall comes from an unresolved V gene, and the cause of the rest is unknown. The sample data list 120,000 to 150,000 clones, and roughly 74% of these were observed just once. The biggest ten clones account for about 3.5% of the sample. Sequenced material: PBMCs. The source of these receptors is a man aged 35-49 years in good health and CMV-seronegative.

The CDR3 sequence: CASSYTHIRDSPLHF. CDR3 sequence (DNA): TGTGCCAGCAGTTATACACATATTCGGGATTCACCCCTCCACTTT. The genes are TRBV6-6 and TRBJ1-6; unclear D gene. The CDR3 is 15 amino acids. Between the trimmed V and J ends, which lost 3 bases and 8 bases, there was a span of 14 bases. Per the germline V gene, CDR1 is MNHNY and CDR2 is SVGAGI (reference sequence).

The rearrangement links TRBV19 to TRBJ1-1, with 8 bases matching TRBD1. Germline V gene lookup returns CDR1 LNHDA and CDR2 SQIVND (reference sequence). This CDR3 region has 16 residues. The J segment lost 5 bases and the V segment lost 11 bases, leaving 19 bases of the junction unmatched. CDR3 nucleotides: TGTGCCTCCACCTTCGGACAGGGAAGGAGTGGGACTGAAGCTTTCTTT. Translation gives CASTFGQGRSGTEAFF.

V usage is TRBV5-1 and J usage is TRBJ1-6; TRBD1 matches 10 bases. The CDR3 extends over 14 amino acids. CDR1 and CDR2 from the germline V gene are SGHRS and YFSETQ. Losses at the gene ends were 2 bases for V and 8 bases for J; bases not matched to a gene: 1. The CDR3 sequence: CASSFGTGDSPLHF. The CDR3 DNA reads TGCGCCAGCAGCTTCGGGACAGGGGATTCACCCCTCCACTTT.

The chain combines TRBV4-3 with TRBJ2-2, with 8 positions matching TRBD1. The V gene end was trimmed by 3 bases and the J gene end by 2 bases; junction bases not matched to a gene: 5. The CDR3 runs to 16 residues. Per the germline V gene, CDR1 is LGHNA and CDR2 is YSLEER. In DNA form, the CDR3 reads TGCGCCAGCAGCCACAGGACAGGGTTTAACACCGGGGAGCTGTTTTTT. Residues: CASSHRTGFNTGELFF.

This chain links TRBV5-1 with TRBJ2-7; TRBD1 aligns across 10 bases. The V gene end was trimmed by 3 bases and the J gene end by 4 bases; junction bases not matched to a gene: 7. The CDR3 has 15 amino acids. Germline loops: CDR1 SGHRS, CDR2 YFSETQ. Written as DNA, the CDR3 is TGCGCCAGCAGCTGGTCGACAGGGGGCTTATACGAGCAGTACTTC. As protein: CASSWSTGGLYEQYF.

This clone was observed once. V gene TRBV6-6 combines with J gene TRBJ2-7; TRBD2 is a possible D gene (6 bases). CDR3 length: 13 residues. V lost 11 bases and J 3 bases, leaving 17 bases between the germline ends. Germline V CDR1 and CDR2: MNHNY, SVGAGI (reference sequence). DNA for the CDR3: TGTGCCGCCTCCTTGGGAGGATACTACGAGCAGTACTTC. Translation gives CAASLGGYYEQYF.

A few counts support this clone. This rearrangement joins TRBV21-1 to TRBJ2-7; the table's D call, TRBD1, has no DNA check behind it. TRBV21-1 represents a pseudogene. The CDR3 consists of 17 residues. For the CDR3, the DNA is TGTGCCAGCAGCCCCCCTCTTCCGGGACAGGGGTCCTACGAGCAGTACTTC. It yields the protein CASSPPLPGQGSYEQYF.

This clone was seen a handful of times. This sequence joins TRBV2 and TRBJ2-2, with 8 nucleotides matching TRBD1. The V gene end was trimmed by 4 bases and the J gene end by 4 bases; junction bases not matched to a gene: 11. The length of the CDR3 is 17 residues. From germline, CDR1 is SNHLY and CDR2 FYNNEI. This CDR3 reads CASSVRTGWQVTGELFF. The CDR3 DNA sequence: TGTGCCAGCAGTGTCAGGACAGGGTGGCAGGTCACCGGGGAGCTGTTTTTT. The full variable domain, its missing parts supplied by reference TRBV2 and TRBJ2-2, is EPEVTQTPSHQVTQMGQEVILRCVPISNHLYFYWYRQILGQKVEFLVSFYNNEISEKSEIFDDQFSVERPDGSNFTLKIRSTKLEDSAMYFCASSVRTGWQVTGELFFGEGSRLTVL.

The chain has TRBV4-1 and TRBJ1-2, with TRBD1 matching 11 bases. Germline values: CDR1 MGHRA, CDR2 YSYEKL. With 5 bases clipped from V and 7 bases from J, the junction kept 9 bases outside the gene matches. This CDR3 has 15 residues. The CDR3, as DNA: TGCGCCAGCAGCACCCAAGGACAGGGGGCCTGTGGCTACACCTTC. Amino acid sequence: CASSTQGQGACGYTF.

This CDR3 is CASSLGYGVSYEQYF. The DNA of the CDR3 is TGTGCCAGCAGCTTAGGATACGGGGTGTCCTACGAGCAGTACTTC. The chain uses TRBV11-2 and TRBJ2-7; maybe TRBD2 (5 bases). The CDR3 spans 15 residues. The V end was cut by 1 base, the J end by 1 base, with 11 bases between. Germline lookup yields CDR1 SGHAT and CDR2 FQNNGV. The variable domain in full, with the rest retrieved from reference TRBV11-2 and TRBJ2-7, is EAGVAQSPRYKIIEKRQSVAFWCNPISGHATLYWYQQILGQGPKLLIQFQNNGVVDDSQLPKDRFSAERLKGVDSTLKIQPAKLEDSAVYLCASSLGYGVSYEQYFGPGTRLTVT.